This paragraph covers one T cell receptor (beta chain) sequence. The clone's antigen remains unknown. No much larger clone is present one base from it, and per-base qualities are unavailable. CDR1 MGHDK and CDR2 SYGVNS are derived from the germline V gene. Here V drops 2 bases and J drops 4 bases, and the junction holds 5 bases not matched to any gene. Including cysteine and phenylalanine, the CDR3 has 16 amino acids. The entry retains the CDR3 DNA only, 48 bases that are in frame from base 1. These data originate in a study of cytomegalovirus exposure and HLA in healthy donors (dated by TCRdb to 2017 to 2019). Describing the broader study: In an earlier analysis of approximately 500 of the donors, about 270 Gb of sequence data and 100 million or so unique TCR beta sequences from roughly 200 million T cells were reported. An early release that covered 500 to 800 HLA-typed donors contained approximately 300 gigabases of sequencing data and some 87 million unique TCR sequences. Among the roughly 400 genotyped donors, 81% belonged to the genetic ancestry cluster associated with self-reported Caucasian donors. The study aimed to test whether signatures of past pathogen exposure could be identified by cataloging public T cell receptors. The study used immunosequencing to profile the T cell repertoires of hundreds of subjects and linked those repertoires to cytomegalovirus serostatus. In addition to the first cohort of 666 subjects, a separate validation cohort of 130 or so different subjects was used. To predict cytomegalovirus infection status, the study combined high-throughput TCR immunosequencing, statistical association of individual TCRs with disease status, and machine learning. A later analysis re-examined previously published TCR beta repertoires from hundreds of donors and added high-resolution HLA genotyping to investigate patterns of TCR occurrence. Rather than drawing on any new phenotypic data, the later analysis identified candidate immune exposures from TCR beta sequences and the way those sequences occurred across donors. In an earlier analysis of roughly 600 of the donors, high-throughput TCR beta sequencing was used to judge whether each TCR beta V gene segment behaved as functional or pseudogenic. Donor age, sex, ethnicity and CMV serostatus were collected together with the repertoire data. A later genetic analysis used genome-wide SNP genotypes for about 65% of the 666 donors, treating that subset as a discovery cohort. All discovery cohort repertoires had been generated on a single sequencing platform. HLA typing covered class I and class II loci at four-digit resolution. Typing coverage differed by locus: A, B, C, DRB1 and DQB1 were typed in roughly 620-630 donors, DQA1 in about 510, DPA1 in 606, and DPB1 in around 490. Because of strong linkage in the cohort, 5 or 6 DR-DQ haplotypes were treated as single units for association and clustering. Among roughly 370 genotyped donors of the cohort, an average of 235,054 unique TCR beta nucleotide sequences were sequenced per donor, around 18% of them non-productive. The study at large found these results: In a later analysis, around 17,000 TCR beta sequences were associated with specific HLA alleles at a false discovery rate of 0.05. Compared with equally common non-associated chains, HLA-associated TCR beta chains in a later analysis were more clonally expanded and had lower generation probabilities. Correlated functional status among segregating V segments might be attributable to linkage disequilibrium, but an unknown experimental factor could not be ruled out. Because HLA typing was missing for some donors at each locus, association tests included only the typed subset. In vitro tests confirmed that a few of the cytomegalovirus-associated TCR beta chains recognize cytomegalovirus antigens. Presence/absence analyses assumed roughly uniform sequencing depth across donors, an assumption that may not hold. A further reported finding was that TCR beta sequences accurately predicted the HLA-A and HLA-B alleles for most subjects in the first cohort. About 15 rarely observed V segments, including chromosome 9 orphons, were excluded from the earlier analysis of some 590 of the donors because counts were too low. According to a later analysis, most CMV-associated TCR beta chains appeared to be HLA-restricted, and the HLA associations seemed to be driven largely by CMV exposure. While some public TCRs were present in many individuals, most TCR sequences turned up only very rarely across donors. In both the original and validation cohorts, the classifier was reported to diagnose cytomegalovirus status with high specificity and sensitivity. In a later analysis, several top co-occurrence clusters were reported to appear linked to parvovirus B19, influenza, CMV and Epstein-Barr virus. It was suggested by the authors that the approach could potentially be generalized to other disease states and immunological phenotypes. In the study, some 160 TCR beta chains were listed as associated with cytomegalovirus. Strong co-occurrence of HLA alleles, especially DR and DQ, made assigning TCR associations to individual alleles difficult. An association between a missense DCLRE1C variant and V-gene and J-gene trimming of TCR beta chains was found in a later genetic analysis and replicated in an independent cohort. According to a later analysis, TCR association rates differed among HLA loci, with DRB1 alleles showing the most associated TCRs and HLA-C alleles showing the fewest. In an earlier analysis of about 540 of the donors, most TCR beta V segments were observed in productive rearrangements about 90% or about 30% of the time, broadly matching IMGT annotations. Immune exposure information for the cohort was limited to CMV serostatus. Some IMGT-functional V segments, including TRBV6-2 and TRBV6-3, could not be distinguished by the 87-base-pair reads and were therefore excluded. The sequencing pipeline was judged likely to have produced a cluster of highly shared sequence variants as a technical artifact. Only TCR beta chains were sequenced in this cohort, and the absence of alpha or paired-chain data limited detectable features. Compared with the approximately 700-donor mean, donors in an Asian-associated ancestry cluster had fewer N-insertions in productive TCRs, according to a later genetic analysis.

The cohort comprised fewer than 750 healthy bone marrow donors. Cohort members were all nominally healthy when sampled, although unrecorded immune exposures were likely present. The donor tested CMV seronegative, placing the donor among the 352 seronegative members of the cohort. Each donor provided a peripheral blood sample, and peripheral blood mononuclear cells were used for TCR beta sequencing. Genomic DNA extraction from the blood cell samples was performed with the Qiagen DNeasy Blood Extraction Kit. The library was built by means of the immunoSEQ multiplex PCR assay. For the multiplex PCR, a mixture combining 60 forward primers for TCR Vbeta segments and 13 reverse primers for TCR Jbeta segments was used. Amplification of the CDR3 region of rearranged TCR beta genes was performed with a multiplex PCR assay on genomic DNA. Amplified TCR beta libraries were sequenced as 87-base-pair reads on the Illumina HiSeq System. Per the authors' processing: Across the 600 to 700 repertoires, a later analysis counted some 81 million unique TCR beta chains, approximately 12 million of which were shared by at least two donors. To remove PCR and sequencing errors, raw reads were error-corrected and collapsed into unique sequences using a nearest-neighbor algorithm that merged closely related sequences. V, D and J gene segments were assigned by aligning CDR3 sequences to IMGT reference sequences. For a sequence to be retained, a match of at least six nucleotides was required to both a V gene segment and a J gene segment. Rearrangements were called productive when the CDR3 lacked stop codons and stayed in frame with V and J; all others were non-productive. CDR3 was defined by IMGT convention, running from the second conserved V-encoded cysteine to the conserved J-encoded phenylalanine. The earlier analysis of 587 of the donors excluded sequences that lacked an unambiguous match to a single V gene segment. In an earlier analysis of approximately 560 of the donors, a V segment was called functional when productive rearrangements were above 56.7%, and segregating when the standard deviation between donors exceeded 5%. A statistical classification framework was built to diagnose cytomegalovirus status from the catalog of TCR beta chain sequences. A later analysis assigned V and J genes by comparing TCR nucleotide sequences with IMGT/GENE-DB human TR gene sequences. Using the TCRdist pipeline, a later analysis assigned CDR3 sequences along with most-parsimonious VDJ recombination scenarios. In a later analysis, each TCR beta chain was defined by its CDR3 amino acid sequence together with its V-gene family, and reads lacking a unique V-gene family were excluded. To address suspected cross-contamination and a sequencing artifact, a later analysis removed around 600 highly shared, low-generation-probability nucleotide sequences. In a later analysis, a clonal expansion index was calculated for each public chain from normalized within-repertoire ranks of inferred template counts. In a later analysis, generation probabilities were computed using a VDJ recombination model fitted to out-of-frame rearrangements, and the results were checked against IGoR. In a later analysis, TCR-TCR, TCR-HLA and TCR-CMV co-occurrence was scored with hypergeometric tests, and a repertoire-size bias correction was applied to TCR pairs. In a later analysis, false discovery rates were estimated by permuting HLA or CMV assignments 20 times. In a later analysis, co-occurring TCRs were grouped with DBSCAN, and TCRdist sequence similarity was added when clustering was performed within HLA-allele-positive subsets. Co-occurrence clustering excluded repertoires with fewer than 30,000 or more than 120,000 public chains, plus five with anomalous nucleotide sharing. Here the immuneACCESS table is served through TCRdb, limited to in-frame sequences with V and J called. Missing clones are a known gap in these copies; in checked studies unresolved V genes cover under half, and the rest lacks a known reason. V and J calls and clone size are as listed in that table; D and trimming were resolved from the DNA. For this sample the table gives 40,000 to 45,000 clones, of which around 77% were detected only once. The ten top clones hold roughly 1.5% of the sample.

The TCR sequence derives from a man aged 25 to 45 in good health and CMV-seronegative. The sequenced sample was PBMCs. This chain is built from TRBV25-1 and TRBJ2-1, with 10 central nucleotides matching TRBD1. This receptor carries the CDR3 CASSETRQGAYNEQFF. The DNA is as follows: TGTGCCAGCAGTGAAACCCGACAGGGGGCTTACAATGAGCAGTTCTTC.